This passage covers 11 T cell receptor beta chains from one sample sequenced in a study of beta chain features in type 1 diabetes. Study-wide points: There was a moderate but significant shortening of TCRB CDR3s in all four CD4+ subsets of Type 1 diabetes patients.

Of the isolated RNA, all was reverse transcribed, and so the sequenced material was expressed TCRB transcripts. Method: immunoSEQ multiplex PCR; TCRdb's copy keeps in-frame clones and lacks some. The sample has roughly 330,000 clones, roughly 14% seen once. These TCRs' antigens remain unknown. The source material was naive CD4+ T cells from blood. The receptors were sampled from a woman in her late teens or twenties with type 1 diabetes.

In this sample, this clone turned up a few times. This sequence joins TRBV9 and TRBJ2-1, with a weak D call TRBD2 (6 bases). Germline CDR1 and CDR2: SGDLS and YYNGEE. CDR3 length equals 14 residues. The V gene lost 2 bases and the J gene lost 5 bases, with 11 bases spanning the gap. The DNA for the CDR3 is TGTGCCAGCAGCGTTGCGGGATCGGACAATGAGCAGTTCTTC. It translates to CASSVAGSDNEQFF.

This clone has just a few counts. This chain connects TRBV28 to TRBJ2-7, with unresolved D. V lost 6 bases, J lost 1 base, and 10 bases lay in between. CDR3 length: 13 residues. CDR1 and CDR2 (germline): MDHEN, SYDVKM. DNA for the CDR3: TGTGCCAGCAGAGTCGACATGTCCTACGAGCAGTACTTC. It encodes CASRVDMSYEQYF.

This clone was recorded a few times. J is TRBJ2-3 and V is TRBV5-8; D gene ambiguous. This CDR3 comprises 13 residues. Germline CDR1 reads SGHTS; CDR2 reads YDEGEE. The ends were cut back, 3 bases at V and 4 bases at J, with 9 bases in the middle. CDR3: CASSSGHSDTQYF. The CDR3 DNA sequence: TGTGCCAGCAGCTCTGGGCATTCAGATACGCAGTATTTT. Supplemented by reference TRBV5-8 and TRBJ2-3, the full variable domain reads EAGVTQSPTHLIKTRGQQATLRCSPISGHTSVYWYQQALGLGLQFLLWYDEGEERNRGNFPPRFSGRQFPNYSSELNVNALELEDSALYLCASSSGHSDTQYFGPGTRLTVL.

A few counts support this clone. The rearrangement joins TRBV18 to TRBJ1-1, with D maybe TRBD1 (5 bases). The ends were cut back, 4 bases at V and 0 bases at J, with 12 bases in the middle. This CDR3 is built from 15 residues. Germline assignment: CDR1 KGHSH and CDR2 LQKENI. The CDR3 coding sequence is TGTGCCAGCTCACGGACATCTGAGCTGAACACTGAAGCTTTCTTT. This encodes CASSRTSELNTEAFF.

Regarding this clone: Additional DNA sequences in this sample encode the identical CDR3. V usage is TRBV7-8 and J usage is TRBJ2-5, with 7 bases matching TRBD1. The V gene's germline CDR1 is SGHVS and CDR2 FQNEAQ. The CDR3 loop spans 13 amino acids. Unmatched junction bases numbered 0, after V lost 3 bases and J lost 2 bases. The CDR3 loop reads CASSLGQQETQYF. For the CDR3, the DNA is TGTGCCAGCAGCTTGGGACAGCAAGAGACCCAGTACTTC.

The V gene is TRBV2, the J gene TRBJ2-7; tentatively, D is TRBD1 (6 bases). Germline-derived CDR1 and CDR2 are SNHLY and FYNNEI. Trimming took 5 bases from V and 6 from J, leaving 14 bases between them. CDR3 length: 13 amino acids. The CDR3 is CASSQDSPLEQYV. The CDR3 DNA follows: TGTGCCAGCAGTCAGGACAGCCCCCTCGAGCAGTACGTC.

The V call is TRBV4-3, the J call TRBJ1-2, with 9 bases fitting TRBD1. The CDR3 runs to 15 residues. V shed 1 base and J 6 bases; nucleotides not matched to a gene: 6. The germline V gene has CDR1 LGHNA and CDR2 YSLEER. As DNA, the CDR3 is TGCGCCAGCAGCCAAGGGGACAGGGAACCGAATGGCTACACCTTC. It specifies CASSQGDREPNGYTF.

The chain has TRBV30 and TRBJ2-7, with 8 bases fitting TRBD2. Germline V lookup: CDR1 GTSNPN, CDR2 SVGIG (reference sequence). Unmatched junction bases numbered 7, after V lost 7 bases and J lost 2 bases. The CDR3 is 13 residues long. The CDR3 is CASAAGGTYEQYV. CDR3 sequence (DNA): TGTGCCTCCGCGGCGGGAGGTACCTACGAGCAGTACGTC.

This clone was detected a few times. CDR3 sequence reads: CASSVEAGGHNEQFF. The DNA of the CDR3 is TGTGCCAGCAGCGTAGAAGCGGGAGGTCACAATGAGCAGTTCTTC. The chain is built from TRBV9 and TRBJ2-1; 9 nucleotides match TRBD2. Germline trimming cut 0 bases from V and 5 bases from J; bases unmatched to any gene: 3. CDR1 and CDR2 from the germline V gene are SGDLS and YYNGEE. This CDR3 contains 15 residues. Filled out from reference TRBV9 and TRBJ2-1, the complete variable domain reads DSGVTQTPKHLITATGQRVTLRCSPRSGDLSVYWYQQSLDQGLQFLIQYYNGEERAKGNILERFSAQQFPDLHSELNLSSLELGDSALYFCASSVEAGGHNEQFFGPGTRLTVL.

V gene TRBV4-1 combines with J gene TRBJ1-2, with D possibly TRBD1 on 5 matching bases. This CDR3 spans 15 amino acids. V gave up 2 bases and J gave up 8 bases, with 18 bases separating them. CDR1 is MGHRA, CDR2 YSYEKL, per germline. The CDR3 sequence is CASSQLWTTLGGYTF. The CDR3, as DNA: TGCGCCAGCAGCCAACTATGGACAACCCTGGGGGGCTACACCTTC.

This clone has a handful of counts. Written as DNA, the CDR3 is TGTGCCAGCAGTCACACTGCCGGGACTAGCGTTTCCAGCACAGATACGCAGTATTTT. Amino acid sequence: CASSHTAGTSVSSTDTQYF. The genes are TRBV28 and TRBJ2-3; 10 bases match TRBD2. CDR1 and CDR2 (germline): MDHEN, SYDVKM. V was clipped by 5 bases and J by 0 bases; unmatched bases: 14. The CDR3 contains 19 residues.